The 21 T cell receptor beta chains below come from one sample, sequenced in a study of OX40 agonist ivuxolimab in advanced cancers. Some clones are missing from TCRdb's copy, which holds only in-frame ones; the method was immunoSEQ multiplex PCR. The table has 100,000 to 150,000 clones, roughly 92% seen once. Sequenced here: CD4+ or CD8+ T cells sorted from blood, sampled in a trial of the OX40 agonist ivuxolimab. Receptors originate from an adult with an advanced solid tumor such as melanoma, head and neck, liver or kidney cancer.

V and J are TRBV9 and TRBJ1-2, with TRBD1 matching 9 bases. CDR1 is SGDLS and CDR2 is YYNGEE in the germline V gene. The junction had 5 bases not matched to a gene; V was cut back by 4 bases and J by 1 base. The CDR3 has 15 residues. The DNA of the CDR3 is TGTGCCAGCAGCCCCGGGACAGGGCTTAACTATGGCTACACCTTC. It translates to CASSPGTGLNYGYTF.

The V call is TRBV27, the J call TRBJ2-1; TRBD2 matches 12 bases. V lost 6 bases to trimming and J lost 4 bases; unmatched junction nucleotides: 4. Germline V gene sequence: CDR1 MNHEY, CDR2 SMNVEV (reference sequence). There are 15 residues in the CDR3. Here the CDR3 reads CASSVGLAGYNEQFF. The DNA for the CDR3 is TGTGCCAGCAGCGTCGGACTAGCGGGATACAATGAGCAGTTCTTC.

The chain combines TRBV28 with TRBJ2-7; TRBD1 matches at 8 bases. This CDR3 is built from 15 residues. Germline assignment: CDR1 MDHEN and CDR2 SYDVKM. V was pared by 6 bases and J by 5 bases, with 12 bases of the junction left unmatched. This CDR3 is CASRETGAARNEQYF. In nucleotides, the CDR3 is TGTGCCAGCAGAGAGACAGGGGCCGCTCGGAACGAGCAGTACTTC. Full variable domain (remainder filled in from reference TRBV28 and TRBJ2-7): DVKVTQSSRYLVKRTGEKVFLECVQDMDHENMFWYRQDPGLGLRLIYFSYDVKMKEKGDIPEGYSVSREKKERFSLILESASTNQTSMYLCASRETGAARNEQYFGPGTRLTVT.

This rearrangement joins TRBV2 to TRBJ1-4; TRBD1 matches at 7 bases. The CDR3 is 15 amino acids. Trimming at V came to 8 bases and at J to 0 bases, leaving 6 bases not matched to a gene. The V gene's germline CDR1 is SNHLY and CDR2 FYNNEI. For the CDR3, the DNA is TGTGCCAGCCAGGGGGGGCAAGCAACTAATGAAAAACTGTTTTTT. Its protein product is CASQGGQATNEKLFF. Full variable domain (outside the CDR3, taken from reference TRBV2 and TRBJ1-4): EPEVTQTPSHQVTQMGQEVILRCVPISNHLYFYWYRQILGQKVEFLVSFYNNEISEKSEIFDDQFSVERPDGSNFTLKIRSTKLEDSAMYFCASQGGQATNEKLFFGSGTQLSVL.

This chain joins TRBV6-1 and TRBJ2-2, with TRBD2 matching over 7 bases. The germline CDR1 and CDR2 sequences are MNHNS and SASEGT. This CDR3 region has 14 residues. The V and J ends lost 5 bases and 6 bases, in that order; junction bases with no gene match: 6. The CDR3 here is CASSTGGGAGELFF. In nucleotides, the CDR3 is TGTGCCAGCAGTACTGGGGGAGGGGCCGGGGAGCTGTTTTTT.

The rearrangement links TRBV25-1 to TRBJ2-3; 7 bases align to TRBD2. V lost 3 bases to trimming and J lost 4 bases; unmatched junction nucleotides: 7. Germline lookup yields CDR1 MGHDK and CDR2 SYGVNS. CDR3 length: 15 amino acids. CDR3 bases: TGTGCCAGCAGTGATAGTAGGGGAGGGGCAGATACGCAGTATTTT. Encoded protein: CASSDSRGGADTQYF. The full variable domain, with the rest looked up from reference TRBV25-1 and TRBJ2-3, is EADIYQTPRYLVIGTGKKITLECSQTMGHDKMYWYQQDPGMELHLIHYSYGVNSTEKGDLSSESTVSRIRTEHFPLTLESARPSHTSQYLCASSDSRGGADTQYFGPGTRLTVL.

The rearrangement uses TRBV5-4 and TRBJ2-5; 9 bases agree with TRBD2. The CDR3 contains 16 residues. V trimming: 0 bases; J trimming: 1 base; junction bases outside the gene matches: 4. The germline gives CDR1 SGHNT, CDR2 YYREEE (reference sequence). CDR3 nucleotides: TGTGCCAGCAGCTTGGCGCCGACTAGCGGCCAAGAGACCCAGTACTTC. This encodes CASSLAPTSGQETQYF.

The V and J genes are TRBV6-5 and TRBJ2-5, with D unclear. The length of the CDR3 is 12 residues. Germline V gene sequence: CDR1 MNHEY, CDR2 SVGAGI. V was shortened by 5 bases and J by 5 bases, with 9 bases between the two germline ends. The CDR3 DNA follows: TGTGCCAGCAGTGCCGGTGGGGAGACCCAGTACTTC. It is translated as CASSAGGETQYF.

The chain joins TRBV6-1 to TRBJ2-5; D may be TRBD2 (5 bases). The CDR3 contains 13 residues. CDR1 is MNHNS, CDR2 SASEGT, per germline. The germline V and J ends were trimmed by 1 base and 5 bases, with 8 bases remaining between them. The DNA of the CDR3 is TGTGCCAGCAGTGAAGGACCGGGGGAGACCCAGTACTTC. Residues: CASSEGPGETQYF.

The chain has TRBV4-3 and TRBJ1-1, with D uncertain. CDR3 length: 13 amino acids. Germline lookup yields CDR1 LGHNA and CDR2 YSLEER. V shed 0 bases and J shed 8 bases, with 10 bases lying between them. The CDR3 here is CASSQEGAEEAFF. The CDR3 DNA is TGCGCCAGCAGCCAAGAAGGCGCGGAGGAAGCTTTCTTT.

CDR3 in DNA: TGTGCCAGCAGCATGGGACAGGCGACTGGGGCCAACGTCCTGACTTTC. Protein: CASSMGQATGANVLTF. The chain uses TRBV2 and TRBJ2-6, with TRBD1 matching 8 bases. V gave up 6 bases and J gave up 2 bases; unmatched junction bases: 6. The CDR3 runs 16 residues. Germline CDR1 SNHLY, CDR2 FYNNEI.

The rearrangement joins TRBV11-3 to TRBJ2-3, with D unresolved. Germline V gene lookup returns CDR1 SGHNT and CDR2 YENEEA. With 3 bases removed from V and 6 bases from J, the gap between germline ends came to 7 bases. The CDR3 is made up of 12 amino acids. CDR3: CASSFMGDTQYF. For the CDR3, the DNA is TGTGCCAGCAGCTTCATGGGGGATACGCAGTATTTT.

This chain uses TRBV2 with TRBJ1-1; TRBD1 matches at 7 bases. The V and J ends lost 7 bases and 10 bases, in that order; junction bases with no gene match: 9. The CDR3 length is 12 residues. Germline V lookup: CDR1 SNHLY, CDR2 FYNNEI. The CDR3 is CASTLEGARAFF. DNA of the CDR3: TGTGCCAGCACCTTAGAGGGGGCGCGAGCTTTCTTT.

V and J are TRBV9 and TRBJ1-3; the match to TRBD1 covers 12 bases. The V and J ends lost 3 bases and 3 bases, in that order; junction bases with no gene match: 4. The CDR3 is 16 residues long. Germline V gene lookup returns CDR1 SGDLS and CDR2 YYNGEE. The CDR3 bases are TGTGCCAGCAGCGACGGGACAGGGGGCGGTGGAAACACCATATATTTT. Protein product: CASSDGTGGGGNTIYF.

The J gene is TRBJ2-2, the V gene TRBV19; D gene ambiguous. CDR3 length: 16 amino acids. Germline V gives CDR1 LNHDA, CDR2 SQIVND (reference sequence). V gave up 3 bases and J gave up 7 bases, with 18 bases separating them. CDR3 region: CASSIFTAGFVGELFF. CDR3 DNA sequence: TGTGCCAGTAGTATTTTTACGGCCGGGTTTGTCGGGGAGCTGTTTTTT. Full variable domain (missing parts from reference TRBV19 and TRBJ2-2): DGGITQSPKYLFRKEGQNVTLSCEQNLNHDAMYWYRQDPGQGLRLIYYSQIVNDFQKGDIAEGYSVSREKKESFPLTVTSAQKNPTAFYLCASSIFTAGFVGELFFGEGSRLTVL.

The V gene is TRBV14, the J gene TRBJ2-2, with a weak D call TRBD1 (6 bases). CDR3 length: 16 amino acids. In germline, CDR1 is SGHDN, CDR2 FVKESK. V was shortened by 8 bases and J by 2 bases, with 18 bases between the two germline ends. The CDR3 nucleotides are TGTGCCAGCGGGGTAGCCGGGACATATAACACCGGGGAGCTGTTTTTT. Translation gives CASGVAGTYNTGELFF.

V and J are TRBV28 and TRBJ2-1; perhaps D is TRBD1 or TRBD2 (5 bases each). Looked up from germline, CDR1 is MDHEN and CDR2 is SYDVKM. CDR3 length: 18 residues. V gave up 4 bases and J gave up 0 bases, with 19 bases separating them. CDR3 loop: CASSSASGTASSYNEQFF. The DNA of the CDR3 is TGTGCCAGCAGTTCCGCCTCCGGGACGGCGAGCTCCTACAATGAGCAGTTCTTC.

The CDR3 nucleotides are TGCGCCAGCAGCACCGGACAGGGGGCCTCAGATACGCAGTATTTT. It translates to CASSTGQGASDTQYF. The chain carries TRBV5-1 and TRBJ2-3; 11 bases line up with TRBD1. V was clipped by 4 bases and J by 4 bases; unmatched bases: 5. The CDR3 is 15 amino acids. Per the germline V gene, CDR1 is SGHRS and CDR2 is YFSETQ.

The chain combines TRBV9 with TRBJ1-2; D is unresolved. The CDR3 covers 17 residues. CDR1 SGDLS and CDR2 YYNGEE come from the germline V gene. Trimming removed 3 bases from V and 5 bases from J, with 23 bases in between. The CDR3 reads CASSDRRVEAGSYGYTF. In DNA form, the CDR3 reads TGTGCCAGCAGCGATCGGCGTGTGGAAGCGGGGTCATATGGCTACACCTTC.

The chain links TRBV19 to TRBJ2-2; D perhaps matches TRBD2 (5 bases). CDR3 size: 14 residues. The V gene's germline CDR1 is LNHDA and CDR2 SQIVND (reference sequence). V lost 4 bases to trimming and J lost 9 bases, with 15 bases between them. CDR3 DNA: TGTGCCAGTAGTACCCTACTAGGTGGTTGGGAGCTGTTTTTT. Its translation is CASSTLLGGWELFF.

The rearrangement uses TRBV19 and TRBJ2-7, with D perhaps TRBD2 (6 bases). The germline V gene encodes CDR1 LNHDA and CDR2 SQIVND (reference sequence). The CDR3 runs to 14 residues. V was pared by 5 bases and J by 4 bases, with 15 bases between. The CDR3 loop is CASSVRDLPYEQYF. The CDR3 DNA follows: TGTGCCAGTAGTGTCCGGGACTTACCTTACGAGCAGTACTTC.